A selection of T cell receptor beta chains follows, all from one sample in a study of T cells in Graves' hyperthyroidism and ophthalmopathy. TCRdb itself ran the multiplex PCR reads through MiXCR, one entry per CDR3 protein. Seen here are about 590,000 distinct CDR3 sequences, 15% to 18% observed once, and the top ten hold approximately 7%. Sequencing was done on a sample of blood. These receptors came from a woman aged 30 to 39 with Graves' hyperthyroidism. Both conserved end residues are part of each CDR3. The order of the fields is J gene, D gene, V gene, clone size, CDR3 protein, CDR3 DNA. The D gene is left open where the match is weak. Clone size is shown for a subset of rows, as once, few, many or a class of expanded clone.

J gene: TRBJ1-2
D gene: -
V gene: TRBV12-5
clone size: many
CDR3 protein: CASGLGEYGYTF
CDR3 DNA: TGTGCTAGTGGTTTAGGGGAATATGGCTACACCTTC

J gene: TRBJ2-5
D gene: TRBD1
V gene: TRBV2
clone size: many
CDR3 protein: CASSGTGLETQYF
CDR3 DNA: TGTGCCAGCAGTGGGACAGGGCTTGAGACCCAGTACTTC

J gene: TRBJ1-1
D gene: -
V gene: TRBV4-1
clone size: -
CDR3 protein: CASSSAGWTEAFF
CDR3 DNA: TGCGCCAGCAGTTCGGCAGGGTGGACTGAAGCTTTCTTT

J gene: TRBJ2-2
D gene: -
V gene: TRBV4-3
clone size: -
CDR3 protein: CASKNLLTQGGELFF
CDR3 DNA: TGCGCCAGCAAAAATCTCCTCACTCAAGGCGGGGAGCTGTTTTTT

J gene: TRBJ1-1
D gene: -
V gene: TRBV27
clone size: few
CDR3 protein: CASSASQGMNTEAFF
CDR3 DNA: TGTGCCAGCAGTGCCTCACAGGGTATGAACACTGAAGCTTTCTTT

J gene: TRBJ2-5
D gene: TRBD1
V gene: TRBV28
clone size: -
CDR3 protein: CASSSYIEQGTKETQYF
CDR3 DNA: TGTGCCAGCAGTTCCTATATCGAACAGGGGACAAAAGAGACCCAGTACTTC

J gene: TRBJ1-4
D gene: TRBD1
V gene: TRBV19
clone size: -
CDR3 protein: CASSIGGQPNEKLFF
CDR3 DNA: TGTGCCAGTAGTATTGGGGGACAGCCGAATGAAAAACTGTTTTTT

J gene: TRBJ2-6
D gene: -
V gene: TRBV18
clone size: few
CDR3 protein: CASSPTSYSGANVLTF
CDR3 DNA: TGTGCCAGCTCACCTACCAGCTACTCTGGGGCCAACGTCCTGACTTTC

J gene: TRBJ2-1
D gene: TRBD1
V gene: TRBV20-1
clone size: many
CDR3 protein: CSARDTGANEQFF
CDR3 DNA: TGCAGTGCTAGAGACACAGGGGCCAATGAGCAGTTCTTC

J gene: TRBJ1-2
D gene: -
V gene: TRBV4-2
clone size: -
CDR3 protein: CASSQVRGGDLGGYTF
CDR3 DNA: TGTGCCAGCAGCCAAGTACGAGGGGGTGATCTGGGTGGCTACACCTTC

J gene: TRBJ2-2
D gene: TRBD2
V gene: TRBV6-2/TRBV6-3
clone size: -
CDR3 protein: CASLGLAPPGELFF
CDR3 DNA: TGTGCCAGCTTGGGACTAGCCCCTCCCGGGGAGCTGTTTTTT

J gene: TRBJ1-1
D gene: TRBD1
V gene: TRBV13
clone size: few
CDR3 protein: CASSRGLTGITEAFF
CDR3 DNA: TGTGCCAGCAGCCGTGGCCTGACAGGGATCACTGAAGCTTTCTTT

J gene: TRBJ2-7
D gene: TRBD2
V gene: TRBV20-1
clone size: many
CDR3 protein: CSARVAGRPGGEQYF
CDR3 DNA: TGCAGTGCTAGAGTCGCAGGGCGACCGGGAGGAGAGCAGTACTTC

J gene: TRBJ1-2
D gene: TRBD1
V gene: TRBV20-1
clone size: few
CDR3 protein: CSAWTGAKGYTF
CDR3 DNA: TGCAGTGCCTGGACAGGGGCGAAGGGCTACACCTTC

J gene: TRBJ2-1
D gene: TRBD1
V gene: TRBV7-2
clone size: -
CDR3 protein: CASSLVRGPNNEQFF
CDR3 DNA: TGTGCCAGCAGCTTAGTAAGGGGGCCCAACAATGAGCAGTTCTTC

J gene: TRBJ2-7
D gene: -
V gene: TRBV12-3/TRBV12-4
clone size: -
CDR3 protein: CASSSDSREQYF
CDR3 DNA: TGTGCCAGCAGCTCTGACAGTCGGGAGCAGTACTTC

J gene: TRBJ2-3
D gene: TRBD1
V gene: TRBV2
clone size: -
CDR3 protein: CASSVTGTGADTQYF
CDR3 DNA: TGTGCCAGCAGCGTTACCGGGACAGGGGCAGATACGCAGTATTTT

J gene: TRBJ2-1
D gene: -
V gene: TRBV6-1
clone size: -
CDR3 protein: CASSTKGLSSYNEQFF
CDR3 DNA: TGTGCCAGCAGTACAAAAGGACTAAGCTCCTACAATGAGCAGTTCTTC

J gene: TRBJ1-1
D gene: TRBD1
V gene: TRBV19
clone size: -
CDR3 protein: CAAAGQAMNTGAFF
CDR3 DNA: TGTGCCGCGGCGGGACAGGCGATGAACACTGGAGCTTTCTTT

J gene: TRBJ2-1
D gene: -
V gene: TRBV3-1
clone size: many
CDR3 protein: CASTEGVDFYNEQFF
CDR3 DNA: TGTGCCAGCACCGAGGGAGTGGATTTCTACAATGAGCAGTTCTTC

J gene: TRBJ2-3
D gene: -
V gene: TRBV7-3
clone size: many
CDR3 protein: CASSPARSNTQYF
CDR3 DNA: TGTGCCAGCAGCCCGGCCCGAAGTAATACGCAGTATTTT

J gene: TRBJ2-7
D gene: -
V gene: TRBV6-1
clone size: few
CDR3 protein: CASIGTGGSEQYF
CDR3 DNA: TGTGCCAGCATCGGCACAGGAGGGTCCGAGCAGTACTTC

J gene: TRBJ2-3
D gene: -
V gene: TRBV7-9
clone size: many
CDR3 protein: CASSSWTEFTDTQYF
CDR3 DNA: TGTGCCAGCAGCTCCTGGACGGAGTTCACAGATACGCAGTATTTT

J gene: TRBJ2-6
D gene: TRBD1
V gene: TRBV15
clone size: many
CDR3 protein: CATSDRGFGANVLTF
CDR3 DNA: TGTGCCACCAGTGACAGGGGCTTTGGGGCCAACGTCCTGACTTTC

J gene: TRBJ2-1
D gene: -
V gene: TRBV20-1
clone size: many
CDR3 protein: CSATSLKVASYNEQFF
CDR3 DNA: TGCAGTGCTACAAGCCTCAAGGTAGCGTCCTACAATGAGCAGTTCTTC

J gene: TRBJ1-2
D gene: TRBD1
V gene: TRBV14
clone size: -
CDR3 protein: CASSLISDRGIWGYTF
CDR3 DNA: TGTGCCAGCAGCCTAATTTCGGACAGGGGAATTTGGGGCTACACCTTC

J gene: TRBJ2-3
D gene: -
V gene: TRBV27
clone size: -
CDR3 protein: CASSSEGGTDTQYF
CDR3 DNA: TGTGCCAGCAGTTCCGAGGGTGGCACAGATACGCAGTATTTT

J gene: TRBJ1-1
D gene: -
V gene: TRBV30
clone size: many
CDR3 protein: CAWSNLGTSPVSWTFF
CDR3 DNA: TGTGCCTGGAGTAATCTAGGGACGTCCCCGGTATCTTGGACTTTCTTT

J gene: TRBJ2-7
D gene: TRBD1
V gene: TRBV4-3
clone size: many
CDR3 protein: CASSRTRQGAYEQYF
CDR3 DNA: TGCGCCAGCAGTCGCACCCGACAGGGGGCCTACGAGCAGTACTTC

J gene: TRBJ2-6
D gene: -
V gene: TRBV27
clone size: -
CDR3 protein: CASSLSPGLKDVLTF
CDR3 DNA: TGTGCCAGCAGTTTATCGCCAGGACTTAAGGACGTCCTGACTTTC

J gene: TRBJ1-1
D gene: -
V gene: TRBV28
clone size: many
CDR3 protein: CASTYGYTEAFF
CDR3 DNA: TGTGCCAGCACCTACGGGTACACTGAAGCTTTCTTT

J gene: TRBJ2-3
D gene: -
V gene: TRBV4-3
clone size: many
CDR3 protein: CASSQDPHGDTQYF
CDR3 DNA: TGCGCCAGCAGCCAAGATCCCCATGGTGATACGCAGTATTTT

J gene: TRBJ2-3
D gene: TRBD2
V gene: TRBV30
clone size: -
CDR3 protein: CAWSVPPPGLAGADTQYF
CDR3 DNA: TGTGCCTGGAGTGTACCCCCGCCGGGACTAGCGGGAGCAGATACGCAGTATTTT

J gene: TRBJ1-5
D gene: -
V gene: TRBV19
clone size: -
CDR3 protein: CASSMGLRTENQPQHF
CDR3 DNA: TGTGCCAGTAGTATGGGATTGCGGACCGAGAATCAGCCCCAGCATTTT

J gene: TRBJ1-1
D gene: -
V gene: TRBV5-1
clone size: -
CDR3 protein: CASSLAQMNTEAFF
CDR3 DNA: TGCGCCAGCAGCTTAGCCCAAATGAACACTGAAGCTTTCTTT

J gene: TRBJ2-7
D gene: -
V gene: TRBV20-1
clone size: -
CDR3 protein: CSAEQTRDEQYF
CDR3 DNA: TGCAGTGCCGAGCAGACTAGAGACGAGCAGTACTTC

J gene: TRBJ2-2
D gene: -
V gene: TRBV20-1
clone size: many
CDR3 protein: CSARGRSNTGELFF
CDR3 DNA: TGCAGTGCTAGGGGCAGGTCGAACACCGGGGAGCTGTTTTTT

J gene: TRBJ2-7
D gene: TRBD1
V gene: TRBV5-1
clone size: many
CDR3 protein: CASSYGQGQGEQYF
CDR3 DNA: TGCGCCAGCAGCTACGGACAGGGCCAGGGGGAGCAGTACTTC

J gene: TRBJ1-1
D gene: -
V gene: TRBV20-1
clone size: many
CDR3 protein: CSARDPHTKSLNTEAFF
CDR3 DNA: TGCAGTGCTAGAGATCCTCATACAAAGTCCTTGAACACTGAAGCTTTCTTT

J gene: TRBJ1-1
D gene: -
V gene: TRBV27
clone size: -
CDR3 protein: CASSSRGTMNTEAFF
CDR3 DNA: TGTGCCAGCAGTTCTAGGGGAACCATGAACACTGAAGCTTTCTTT

J gene: TRBJ1-2
D gene: TRBD1
V gene: TRBV6-1
clone size: -
CDR3 protein: CASSQTTGTGSNYGYTF
CDR3 DNA: TGTGCCAGCAGTCAAACCACCGGGACAGGATCAAACTATGGCTACACCTTC